These 10 T cell receptor beta chains originate from one sample sequenced in a study of T cell responses to AZD1222 COVID-19 vaccine. Assay used: immunoSEQ multiplex PCR; TCRdb lists only in-frame clones, some missing. The table lists around 120,000 clones, 90% to 95% of them singletons. Sequencing was performed on peripheral blood, taken 28 days after the second AZD1222 dose. These receptors originate from an adult who received the AZD1222 COVID-19 vaccine.

The chain links TRBV19 to TRBJ1-1, with TRBD1 identical over 7 bases. This CDR3 region has 16 residues. The V gene's germline CDR1 is LNHDA and CDR2 SQIVND (reference sequence). J lost 7 bases, V lost 6 bases, and 17 bases had no gene match. Here the CDR3 DNA reads TGTGCCAGTAGCCCCCCCCCGCCAGGGAGGGGGCTTGAAGCTTTCTTT. Its protein is CASSPPPPGRGLEAFF.

The gene calls are TRBV7-6 and TRBJ2-5, with 8 nucleotides matching TRBD1. The CDR3 runs 15 residues. V lost 5 bases to trimming and J lost 5 bases; unmatched junction nucleotides: 10. Germline V gene lookup returns CDR1 SGHVS and CDR2 FNYEAQ. CDR3 nucleotides: TGTGCCAGCAGCCCGGACAGGGCGGCGGGGGAGACCCAGTACTTC. Protein: CASSPDRAAGETQYF.

The V gene is TRBV27, the J gene TRBJ2-5, with 7 bases aligning to TRBD1. This CDR3 is 15 amino acids long. Trimming took 6 bases from V and 4 from J; bases not matched to a gene: 11. CDR1 and CDR2 from the germline V gene are MNHEY and SMNVEV (reference sequence). As DNA, the CDR3 is TGTGCCAGCAGAGGGGGCAGGGTGGTAGGAGAGACCCAGTACTTC. Encoded protein: CASRGGRVVGETQYF.

The rearrangement uses TRBV7-6 and TRBJ2-1, with D hard to call. The V gene lost 1 base and the J gene lost 6 bases, with 7 bases spanning the gap. The CDR3 is 13 amino acids. Germline CDR1 reads SGHVS; CDR2 reads FNYEAQ. CDR3 amino acids: CASSLGRLNEQFF. The CDR3 DNA is TGTGCCAGCAGCTTAGGGCGGCTCAATGAGCAGTTCTTC.

The chain is built from TRBV6-5 and TRBJ1-4, with D uncertain. From germline, CDR1 is MNHEY and CDR2 SVGAGI. V shed 8 bases and J shed 0 bases, with 13 bases lying between them. This CDR3 comprises 15 residues. The CDR3 DNA is TGTGCCAGCCTTGGTCGCAGAGCAACTAATGAAAAACTGTTTTTT. As protein: CASLGRRATNEKLFF.

Here the CDR3 DNA reads TGTGCCAGCAGCCTTAGGACAGGGAATTACCAAGAGACCCAGTACTTC. This gives the protein CASSLRTGNYQETQYF. The chain links TRBV9 to TRBJ2-5; 8 positions match TRBD1. Germline values: CDR1 SGDLS, CDR2 YYNGEE. The CDR3 length is 16 residues. V gave up 4 bases and J gave up 0 bases; unmatched junction bases: 8.

This chain links TRBV11-1 with TRBJ2-3; no firm D call. V was cut by 4 bases and J by 4 bases, with 15 bases left in between. The CDR3 loop spans 15 amino acids. Germline assignment: CDR1 SGHAT and CDR2 FQDESV (reference sequence). Here the CDR3 reads CASSSRRLGPDTQYF. CDR3 DNA sequence: TGTGCCAGCAGCTCTAGGCGGCTAGGACCAGATACGCAGTATTTT.

This sequence joins TRBV5-4 and TRBJ2-1; D is ambiguous. Trimming left V 4 bases short and J 7 bases short, with 15 bases between. CDR3 length equals 14 residues. Germline assignment: CDR1 SGHNT and CDR2 YYREEE (reference sequence). CDR3 in amino acids: CASSMAMNGNEQFF. The CDR3 bases are TGTGCCAGCAGCATGGCAATGAATGGGAATGAGCAGTTCTTC.

The chain uses TRBV4-1 and TRBJ2-7; D gene uncertain. V lost 0 bases and J 3 bases, leaving 12 bases between the germline ends. This CDR3 spans 15 amino acids. Germline CDR1 reads MGHRA; CDR2 reads YSYEKL. In DNA, the CDR3 is TGCGCCAGCAGCCAAGAAATACGTCCTATCTACGAGCAGTACTTC. This sequence encodes CASSQEIRPIYEQYF.

The genes are TRBV30 and TRBJ2-7, with D maybe TRBD2 (5 bases). Germline assignment: CDR1 GTSNPN and CDR2 SVGIG (reference sequence). V was cut by 3 bases and J by 4 bases, with 13 bases left in between. This CDR3 region has 13 residues. For the CDR3, the DNA is TGTGCCTGGAGCGGGAATCTCTTTTACGAGCAGTACTTC. It encodes CAWSGNLFYEQYF.